This T cell receptor beta chain derives from a study of blood T cell repertoires in COVID-19. Study as a whole: Sources were T cells, B-cell-depleted T cells, or PBMCs; the material itself was cDNA or gDNA.

With respect to this clone: The same CDR3 is also encoded by other DNA sequences in this sample.

Clones were sequenced by immunoSEQ multiplex PCR, and TCRdb holds only the in-frame ones, with some missing. The data hold about 290,000 clones, with around 86% observed a single time. Each participant's cohort was designated according to participant-reported clinical history. Two negative PCRs, clearance, or symptom resolution characterized the recovered Cohort 3 donors. CDR3 size: 13 residues. CDR1 and CDR2 (germline): LNHDA, SQIVND (reference sequence). With 4 bases removed from V and 5 bases from J, the gap between germline ends came to 11 bases. This receptor was taken from a woman in her forties who had recovered from COVID-19. The J gene is TRBJ1-1, the V gene TRBV19, with a possible D match to TRBD1 (5 bases). Source material: PBMCs or T cells enriched from blood (not recorded which). The CDR3: CASSTRGGTEAFF. CDR3 bases: TGTGCCAGTAGTACCCGGGGGGGAACTGAAGCTTTCTTT.